This is a list of T cell receptor beta chains from one sample in a study of T cell changes during pregnancy in multiple sclerosis. TCRdb's copy holds only in-frame clones and misses some; the assay was immunoSEQ multiplex PCR. The table lists approximately 92,000 clones, more than 85% of them singletons. The sample here was peripheral blood, taken in the first trimester of pregnancy. These TCRs come from a female donor with multiple sclerosis, enrolled in a pregnancy study. CDR3s include the opening cysteine and the closing phenylalanine or tryptophan. Fields, in order: V gene, J gene, clone size, D gene, CDR3 protein, CDR3 DNA. The D gene is left open where the match is weak. Rows may omit the clone size; those that give it use once, few, many or a size class.

>TRBV19|TRBJ2-7|once|TRBD1
CASSPRTGPYEQYF
TGTGCCAGTAGTCCACGGACAGGCCCCTACGAGCAGTACTTC
>TRBV6-5|TRBJ1-2|.|TRBD1
CASSYSTGSNYGYTF
TGTGCCAGCAGTTACTCGACAGGGTCGAACTATGGCTACACCTTC
>TRBV29-1|TRBJ1-2|.|.
CSVATEDYGYTF
TGCAGCGTTGCGACAGAGGACTATGGCTACACCTTC
>TRBV10-3|TRBJ1-4|.|TRBD1
CAISESTGGTREKLFF
TGTGCCATCAGTGAGTCGACAGGGGGCACACGAGAAAAACTGTTTTTT
>TRBV5-1|TRBJ2-4|.|.
CASSSPSGVKNIQYF
TGCGCCAGCAGCTCCCCATCCGGGGTCAAAAACATTCAGTACTTC
>TRBV7-9|TRBJ1-4|.|.
CASSRLPREDEKLFF
TGTGCCAGCAGCCGTTTGCCTCGGGAGGATGAAAAACTGTTTTTT
>TRBV19|TRBJ1-1|medium-sized|.
CASTARTISTEAFF
TGTGCCAGTACAGCACGGACAATAAGCACTGAAGCTTTCTTT
>TRBV30|TRBJ2-1|.|.
CAWSINEQFF
TGTGCCTGGAGCATTAATGAGCAGTTCTTC
>TRBV9|TRBJ1-2|.|.
CASSVAVGGKNYGYTF
TGTGCCAGCAGCGTAGCTGTCGGAGGGAAGAACTATGGCTACACCTTC
>TRBV27|TRBJ1-4|.|.
CASSFTGNNEKLFF
TGTGCCAGCAGTTTCACAGGAAATAATGAAAAACTGTTTTTT
>TRBV11-2|TRBJ2-7|.|TRBD2
CASSLVRGGDEQYF
TGTGCCAGCAGCTTAGTGCGTGGGGGGGACGAGCAGTACTTC
>TRBV30|TRBJ1-5|.|.
CAWSRSNQPQHF
TGTGCCTGGAGTCGTAGCAATCAGCCCCAGCATTTT
>TRBV15|TRBJ2-1|.|TRBD1
CATSPRTGVGNEQFF
TGTGCCACCAGCCCTCGAACAGGGGTGGGCAATGAGCAGTTCTTC
>TRBV25-1|TRBJ1-1|.|TRBD1
CASSGRTGANTEAFF
TGTGCCAGCAGTGGCCGGACAGGGGCGAACACTGAAGCTTTCTTT
>TRBV25-1|TRBJ1-2|few|.
CASSETTEPQDGYTF
TGTGCCAGCAGTGAAACGACAGAGCCCCAGGATGGCTACACCTTC
>TRBV12-2|TRBJ2-7|.|.
CASRLVLLWDSTYEQYF
TGTGCAAGTCGCTTAGTTTTATTGTGGGACTCTACCTACGAGCAGTACTTC
>TRBV7-6|TRBJ1-1|.|.
CASSLGGQGRTDTEAFF
TGTGCCAGCAGCTTGGGGGGGCAGGGACGGACGGACACTGAAGCTTTCTTT
>TRBV7-8|TRBJ1-1|.|TRBD1
CASSLPGMRQGAFF
TGTGCCAGCAGCCTGCCTGGGATGAGACAGGGCGCTTTCTTT
>TRBV19|TRBJ1-3|.|.
CASSITVISSGNTIYF
TGTGCCAGTAGTATCACCGTTATCAGCTCTGGAAACACCATATATTTT
>TRBV9|TRBJ1-1|.|.
CASSPRRGIEAFF
TGTGCCAGCAGCCCCCGCAGGGGAATTGAAGCTTTCTTT
>TRBV11-3|TRBJ2-3|.|TRBD2
CASSSRSGRAQAQYF
TGTGCCAGCAGCTCCCGTAGCGGGAGGGCACAAGCGCAGTATTTT
>TRBV6-5|TRBJ1-1|.|TRBD1
CASSYRGRGTEAFF
TGTGCCAGCAGTTACAGGGGGCGCGGCACTGAAGCTTTCTTT
>TRBV7-2|TRBJ2-7|.|.
CASSLYGGLEQYF
TGTGCCAGCAGCTTATACGGGGGGCTCGAGCAGTACTTC
>TRBV25-1|TRBJ1-1|once|TRBD1
CASSPLGQGTEAFF
TGTGCCAGCAGTCCGCTTGGACAGGGGACTGAAGCTTTCTTT
>TRBV30|TRBJ1-2|.|.
CAWYLPGSNYGYTF
TGTGCCTGGTACCTCCCCGGGTCTAACTATGGCTACACCTTC
>TRBV19|TRBJ2-1|.|TRBD1
CASSIQGAQNEQFF
TGTGCCAGTAGTATTCAGGGGGCGCAGAATGAGCAGTTCTTC
>TRBV30|TRBJ2-7|.|.
CAWSVAGVGVEQYF
TGTGCCTGGAGTGTAGCAGGGGTTGGGGTCGAGCAGTACTTC
>TRBV30|TRBJ1-2|.|TRBD1
CARETGGFYGYTF
TGTGCCCGGGAGACAGGGGGCTTCTATGGCTACACCTTC
>TRBV29-1|TRBJ1-2|.|TRBD1
CSVPDREEANYGYTF
TGCAGCGTTCCCGACAGGGAAGAAGCTAACTATGGCTACACCTTC
>TRBV4-2|TRBJ2-5|once|TRBD2
CASSQASGRAQETQYF
TGTGCCAGCAGCCAAGCTAGCGGGAGGGCCCAGGAGACCCAGTACTTC
>TRBV18|TRBJ2-3|.|TRBD2
CASSGLAGDGNTQYF
TGTGCCAGCTCGGGACTAGCGGGAGATGGTAATACGCAGTATTTT
>TRBV30|TRBJ2-3|.|.
CAWSPKDTQYF
TGTGCCTGGAGCCCTAAAGATACGCAGTATTTT